One and the same sample provided the 2 T cell receptor beta chains below, sequenced in a study of cytomegalovirus exposure and HLA in healthy donors. A multiplex PCR was run with 60 Vbeta primers and 13 Jbeta primers. Using immunoSEQ multiplex PCR, the repertoire was profiled, and TCRdb retains in-frame clones only, with some absent. The table has about 110,000 clones, roughly 82% seen once. Sample: PBMCs. These receptors were obtained from a male donor in good health and CMV-seropositive.

The CDR3 loop is CASSSTDSYGYTF. DNA for the CDR3: TGTGCCAGCAGCTCCACTGACAGCTATGGCTACACCTTC. The rearrangement uses TRBV7-2 and TRBJ1-2, with D perhaps TRBD1 (5 bases). Trimming shortened V by 4 bases and J by 4 bases, and 10 bases separated the two germline ends. The CDR3 is 13 amino acids. Germline CDR1 reads SGHTA; CDR2 reads FQGNSA.

There are a few counts of this clone. This rearrangement joins TRBV7-9 to TRBJ2-5, with D perhaps matching TRBD2 (5 bases). CDR3 length: 14 amino acids. Germline V gene data show CDR1 as SEHNR and CDR2 as FQNEAQ (reference sequence). V was clipped by 1 base and J by 2 bases, with 8 bases between them. This CDR3 is CASSLGGSQETQYF. The CDR3 DNA reads TGTGCCAGCAGCTTAGGAGGGAGTCAAGAGACCCAGTACTTC.